The clone carrying this T cell receptor (beta chain) was observed a few times. Trimming took 0 bases from V and 3 from J, leaving 10 bases between them. The CDR3 consists of 14 residues. CDR1 and CDR2 (germline): SGHRS, YFSETQ. This sample stems from a study of T cells after yellow fever vaccination. Generation of TCR cDNA used 5'RACE template switching (which added a universal primer site and UMIs). Using its own MiXCR run on the 5' RACE reads, TCRdb lists one record per CDR3 protein. The sample carries about 310,000 distinct CDR3 sequences, roughly 3.5% recorded once. This specimen consisted of PBMCs, obtained on the day of the yellow fever booster vaccination. The source is a man between 18 and 35 years old who received the YFV17D yellow fever vaccine. The chain combines TRBV5-1 with TRBJ2-7; weak D call: TRBD1 (5 bases). For the CDR3, the DNA is TGCGCCAGCAGCTTGGGACAGATCGGCTACGAGCAGTACTTC. It encodes CASSLGQIGYEQYF.